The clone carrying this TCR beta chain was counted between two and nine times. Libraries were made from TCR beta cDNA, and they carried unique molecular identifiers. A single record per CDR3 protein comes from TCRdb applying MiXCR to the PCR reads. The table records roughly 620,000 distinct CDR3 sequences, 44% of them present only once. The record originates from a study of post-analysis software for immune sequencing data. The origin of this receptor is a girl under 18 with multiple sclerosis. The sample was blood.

CDR3 region: CSVIPRRIRGYEQYF. The DNA for the CDR3 is TGCAGCGTTATCCCCCGGCGCATACGAGGGTACGAGCAGTACTTC. The gene calls are TRBV29-1 and TRBJ2-5; D is possibly TRBD2 (5 bases). The closer fit of TRBJ2-7 to the DNA end suggests the J call may be wrong. The V gene's germline CDR1 is SQVTM and CDR2 ANQGSEA. The CDR3 covers 15 residues.